The clone carrying this T cell receptor beta chain occurred many times. The data belong to a study of T cells in Graves' hyperthyroidism and ophthalmopathy. Clinical symptoms, serum thyroxine and TRAb, thyroid ultrasound and orbital computed tomography together formed the diagnostic basis. In germline, CDR1 is DFQATT, CDR2 SNEGSKA (reference sequence). The CDR3 is made up of 14 amino acids. The V gene end was trimmed by 2 bases and the J gene end by 5 bases; junction bases not matched to a gene: 7. RNA transcripts gave rise to amplified TCR beta CDR3 regions. A set of HTBI primers served as the primers for a first-round RT-PCR of the TCR CDR3. MiXCR, run by TCRdb on the multiplex PCR reads, gives a single entry per CDR3 protein. The sample carries 300,000 to 450,000 distinct CDR3 sequences, about 14% recorded once.

The sample taken for sequencing was blood. The chain combines TRBV20-1 with TRBJ1-1; 8 nucleotides line up with TRBD1. The sequence came from a woman in her twenties or thirties with Graves' ophthalmopathy. CDR3 protein: CSARIPGGRTEAFF. In DNA form, the CDR3 reads TGCAGTGCTAGAATCCCAGGGGGCAGGACTGAAGCTTTCTTT.